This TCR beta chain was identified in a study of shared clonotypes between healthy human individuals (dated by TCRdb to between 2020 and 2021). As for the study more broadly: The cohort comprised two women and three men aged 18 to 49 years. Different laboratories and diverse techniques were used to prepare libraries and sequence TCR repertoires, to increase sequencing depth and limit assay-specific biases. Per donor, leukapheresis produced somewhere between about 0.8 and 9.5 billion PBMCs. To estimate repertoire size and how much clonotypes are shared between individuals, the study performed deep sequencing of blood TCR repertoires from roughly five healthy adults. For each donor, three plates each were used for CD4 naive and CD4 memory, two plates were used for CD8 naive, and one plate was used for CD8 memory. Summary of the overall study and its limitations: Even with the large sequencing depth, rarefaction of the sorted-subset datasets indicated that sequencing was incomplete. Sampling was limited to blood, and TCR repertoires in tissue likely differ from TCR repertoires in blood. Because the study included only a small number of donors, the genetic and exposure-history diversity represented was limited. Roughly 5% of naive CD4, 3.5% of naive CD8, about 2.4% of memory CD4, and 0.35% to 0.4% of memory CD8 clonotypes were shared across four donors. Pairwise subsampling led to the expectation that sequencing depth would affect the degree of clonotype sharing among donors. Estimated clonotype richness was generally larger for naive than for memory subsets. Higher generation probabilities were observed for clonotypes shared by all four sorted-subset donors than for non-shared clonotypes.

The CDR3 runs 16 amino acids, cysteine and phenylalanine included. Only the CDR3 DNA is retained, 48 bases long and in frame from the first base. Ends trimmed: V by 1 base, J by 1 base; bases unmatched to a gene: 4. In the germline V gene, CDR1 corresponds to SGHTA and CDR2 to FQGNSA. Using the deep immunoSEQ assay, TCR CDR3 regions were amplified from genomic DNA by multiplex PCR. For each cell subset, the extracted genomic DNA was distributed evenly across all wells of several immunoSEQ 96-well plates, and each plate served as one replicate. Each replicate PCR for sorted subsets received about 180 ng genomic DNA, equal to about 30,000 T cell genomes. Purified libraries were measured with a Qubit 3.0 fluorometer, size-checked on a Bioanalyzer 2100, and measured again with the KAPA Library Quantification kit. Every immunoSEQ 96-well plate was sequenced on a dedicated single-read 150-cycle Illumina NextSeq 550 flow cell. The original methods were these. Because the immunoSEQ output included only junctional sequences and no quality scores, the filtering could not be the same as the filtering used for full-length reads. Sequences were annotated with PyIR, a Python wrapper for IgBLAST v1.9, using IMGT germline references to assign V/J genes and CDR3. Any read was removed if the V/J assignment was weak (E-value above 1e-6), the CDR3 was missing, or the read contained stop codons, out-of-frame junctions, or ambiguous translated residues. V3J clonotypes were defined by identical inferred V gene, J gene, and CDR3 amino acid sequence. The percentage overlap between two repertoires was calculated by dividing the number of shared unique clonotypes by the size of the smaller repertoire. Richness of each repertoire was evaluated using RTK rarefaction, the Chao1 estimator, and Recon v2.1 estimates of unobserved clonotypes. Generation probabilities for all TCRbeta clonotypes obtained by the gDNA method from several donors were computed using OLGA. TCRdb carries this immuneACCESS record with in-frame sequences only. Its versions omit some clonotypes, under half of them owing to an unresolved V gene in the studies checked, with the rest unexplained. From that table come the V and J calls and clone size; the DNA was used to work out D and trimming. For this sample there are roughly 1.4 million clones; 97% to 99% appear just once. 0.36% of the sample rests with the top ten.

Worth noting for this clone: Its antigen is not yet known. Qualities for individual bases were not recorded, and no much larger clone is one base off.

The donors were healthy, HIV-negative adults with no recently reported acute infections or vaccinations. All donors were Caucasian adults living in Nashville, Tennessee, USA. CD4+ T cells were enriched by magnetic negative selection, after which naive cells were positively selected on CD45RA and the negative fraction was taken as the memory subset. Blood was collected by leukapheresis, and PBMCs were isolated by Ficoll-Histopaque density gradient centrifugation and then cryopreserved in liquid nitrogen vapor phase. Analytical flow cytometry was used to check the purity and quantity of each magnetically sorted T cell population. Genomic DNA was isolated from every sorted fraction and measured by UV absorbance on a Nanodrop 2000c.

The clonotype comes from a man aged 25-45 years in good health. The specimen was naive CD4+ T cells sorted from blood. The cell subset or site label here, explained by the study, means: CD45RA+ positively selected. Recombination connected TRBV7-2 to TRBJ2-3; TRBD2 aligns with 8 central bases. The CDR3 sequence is CASSLGSGIRTDTQYF. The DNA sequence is TGTGCCAGCAGCTTAGGTAGCGGGATCCGCACAGATACGCAGTATTTT.